The rows below give T cell receptor beta chains drawn from one sample of a study of T cell responses to AZD1222 COVID-19 vaccine. The data were produced by immunoSEQ multiplex PCR, yet TCRdb's version contains in-frame clones alone and is incomplete. This repertoire shows some 58,000 clones, around 90% found once; its top ten account for approximately 14%. The specimen comprised peripheral blood, sampled on day 0 of AZD1222 vaccination. The source is an adult in good health. CDR3s include the opening cysteine and the closing phenylalanine or tryptophan. D genes are given only for firm matches. Size is omitted from some rows. Given values are once, few, many or a class for expanded clones.

J: TRBJ2-3
V: TRBV27
D: TRBD2
size: -
CDR3: CASSLGQGGRGDTQYF
DNA: TGTGCCAGCAGTTTAGGGCAGGGAGGGAGAGGAGATACGCAGTATTTT

J: TRBJ1-5
V: TRBV7-2
D: -
size: -
CDR3: CASSLGRGVRPQHF
DNA: TGTGCCAGCAGCTTAGGCAGGGGAGTTAGGCCCCAGCATTTT

J: TRBJ1-1
V: TRBV7-2
D: -
size: -
CDR3: CASSFYSTEAFF
DNA: TGTGCCAGCAGCTTCTACAGCACTGAAGCTTTCTTT

J: TRBJ1-5
V: TRBV5-5
D: TRBD1
size: once
CDR3: CASSTDRDQPQHF
DNA: TGTGCCAGCAGCACGGACAGGGATCAGCCCCAGCATTTT

J: TRBJ2-5
V: TRBV2
D: -
size: -
CDR3: CASSHRLGRETQYF
DNA: TGTGCCAGCAGTCACCGACTAGGCAGAGAGACCCAGTACTTC

J: TRBJ2-1
V: TRBV6-2/TRBV6-3
D: TRBD2
size: -
CDR3: CASSYGAGGRNEQFF
DNA: TGTGCCAGCAGTTACGGTGCGGGAGGGAGGAATGAGCAGTTCTTC

J: TRBJ1-2
V: TRBV6-1
D: TRBD1
size: -
CDR3: CASSVVYGRDRRRYGYTF
DNA: TGTGCCAGCAGTGTTGTCTACGGTCGGGACAGGAGACGTTATGGCTACACCTTC

J: TRBJ1-6
V: TRBV6-1
D: -
size: -
CDR3: CASSELWQNGPLHF
DNA: TGTGCCAGCAGTGAATTGTGGCAGAACGGACCCCTCCACTTT

J: TRBJ2-5
V: TRBV29-1
D: -
size: -
CDR3: CSVDGDTGETQYF
DNA: TGCAGCGTTGACGGGGACACCGGAGAGACCCAGTACTTC

J: TRBJ2-1
V: TRBV19
D: -
size: -
CDR3: CASSIGLLQQFF
DNA: TGTGCCAGTAGTATCGGACTACTTCAGCAGTTCTTC

J: TRBJ1-1
V: TRBV29-1
D: -
size: -
CDR3: CSVIRLISNTEAFF
DNA: TGCAGCGTTATCCGCCTTATCTCTAACACTGAAGCTTTCTTT

J: TRBJ2-1
V: TRBV4-1
D: TRBD2
size: -
CDR3: CASSQEYSGRKNNEQFF
DNA: TGCGCCAGCAGCCAAGAGTATAGCGGGAGAAAAAACAATGAGCAGTTCTTC

J: TRBJ2-1
V: TRBV28
D: -
size: -
CDR3: CASTTTREQFF
DNA: TGTGCCAGCACAACTACCCGGGAGCAGTTCTTC

J: TRBJ1-1
V: TRBV7-8
D: -
size: -
CDR3: CASSLALGNTEAFF
DNA: TGTGCCAGCAGCTTAGCTCTGGGTAACACTGAAGCTTTCTTT

J: TRBJ2-2
V: TRBV15
D: -
size: -
CDR3: CATAEGKRRNTGELFF
DNA: TGTGCCACCGCAGAGGGGAAGAGAAGGAACACCGGGGAGCTGTTTTTT

J: TRBJ2-5
V: TRBV29-1
D: TRBD1
size: -
CDR3: CSVGEQGAIHGTQYF
DNA: TGCAGCGTTGGGGAACAGGGGGCGATCCACGGGACCCAGTACTTC

J: TRBJ1-1
V: TRBV19
D: -
size: once
CDR3: CASSPEGGTPNTEAFF
DNA: TGTGCCAGTAGTCCCGAGGGGGGGACACCGAACACTGAAGCTTTCTTT

J: TRBJ2-1
V: TRBV2
D: -
size: few
CDR3: CASSEALGLLIEQFF
DNA: TGTGCCAGCAGTGAAGCGCTTGGACTATTAATCGAGCAGTTCTTC

J: TRBJ2-7
V: TRBV5-6
D: TRBD1
size: -
CDR3: CASSLKQGAWEQYF
DNA: TGTGCCAGCAGCCTTAAACAGGGGGCATGGGAGCAGTACTTC

J: TRBJ2-1
V: TRBV7-3
D: -
size: -
CDR3: CASSFGRDSYNEQFF
DNA: TGTGCCAGCAGCTTCGGGCGGGACTCCTACAATGAGCAGTTCTTC

J: TRBJ2-2
V: TRBV7-9
D: TRBD2
size: -
CDR3: CASSPSGTGSTGELFF
DNA: TGTGCCAGCAGCCCCAGCGGGACTGGGTCCACCGGGGAGCTGTTTTTT

J: TRBJ1-1
V: TRBV27
D: -
size: once
CDR3: CASSLQGQGTEAFF
DNA: TGTGCCAGCAGTTTGCAAGGTCAGGGCACTGAAGCTTTCTTT

J: TRBJ2-1
V: TRBV29-1
D: -
size: -
CDR3: CSVDGTYNEQFF
DNA: TGCAGCGTAGACGGGACCTACAATGAGCAGTTCTTC

J: TRBJ1-2
V: TRBV11-2
D: -
size: -
CDR3: CASRSMRGINYGYTF
DNA: TGTGCCAGCAGGTCAATGAGAGGGATTAACTATGGCTACACCTTC

J: TRBJ1-2
V: TRBV6-1
D: -
size: many
CDR3: CASSERSANYGYTF
DNA: TGTGCCAGCAGTGAACGATCGGCTAACTATGGCTACACCTTC

J: TRBJ1-2
V: TRBV19
D: -
size: -
CDR3: CASSTSRDYGYTF
DNA: TGTGCCAGTAGTACCTCCAGGGACTATGGCTACACCTTC

J: TRBJ2-1
V: TRBV19
D: TRBD2
size: -
CDR3: CASSRTSGRPYNEQFF
DNA: TGTGCCAGTAGTAGGACTAGCGGGAGGCCATACAATGAGCAGTTCTTC

J: TRBJ2-5
V: TRBV5-4
D: TRBD2
size: -
CDR3: CASTLVSGRGETQYF
DNA: TGTGCCAGCACCTTGGTGAGCGGGAGGGGAGAGACCCAGTACTTC

J: TRBJ1-6
V: TRBV19
D: -
size: -
CDR3: CASKYGQLDSPLHF
DNA: TGTGCCAGCAAATACGGACAGCTGGATTCACCCCTCCACTTT

J: TRBJ2-7
V: TRBV11-3
D: -
size: -
CDR3: CASSLESPYGGQYF
DNA: TGTGCCAGCAGCTTAGAAAGCCCGTACGGCGGGCAGTACTTC

J: TRBJ2-7
V: TRBV6-5
D: -
size: few
CDR3: CATASDSYEQYF
DNA: TGTGCCACGGCTAGCGACTCCTACGAGCAGTACTTC

J: TRBJ2-7
V: TRBV7-8
D: -
size: few
CDR3: CASSFSRSSYEQYF
DNA: TGTGCCAGCAGCTTCTCCAGGAGCTCCTACGAGCAGTACTTC

J: TRBJ1-1
V: TRBV6-5
D: TRBD1
size: -
CDR3: CASSRRDRNTEAFF
DNA: TGTGCCAGCAGTCGCCGGGACAGAAACACTGAAGCTTTCTTT

J: TRBJ2-7
V: TRBV15
D: TRBD1
size: -
CDR3: CATSTWDRAPYEQYF
DNA: TGTGCCACCAGCACTTGGGACAGGGCCCCCTACGAGCAGTACTTC

J: TRBJ2-3
V: TRBV27
D: -
size: -
CDR3: CASSFIGSRQNTDTQYF
DNA: TGTGCCAGCAGTTTTATCGGGTCCCGACAGAATACAGATACGCAGTATTTT

J: TRBJ2-7
V: TRBV10-2
D: -
size: -
CDR3: CASREGGSYEQYF
DNA: TGCGCCAGCAGGGAAGGGGGTTCCTACGAGCAGTACTTC

J: TRBJ2-2
V: TRBV6-5
D: TRBD1
size: -
CDR3: CASRKPTGNAGELFF
DNA: TGTGCCAGCAGGAAGCCGACAGGGAACGCCGGGGAGCTGTTTTTT

J: TRBJ2-3
V: TRBV7-6
D: -
size: -
CDR3: CASSSDVAGDTQYF
DNA: TGTGCCAGCAGCTCGGACGTTGCGGGGGATACGCAGTATTTT

J: TRBJ1-1
V: TRBV6-5
D: -
size: -
CDR3: CASRLQGNTEAFF
DNA: TGTGCCAGCAGACTACAGGGGAACACTGAAGCTTTCTTT

J: TRBJ2-1
V: TRBV10-1
D: -
size: -
CDR3: CASRLSGSSEQFF
DNA: TGCGCCAGCCGTCTTAGCGGAAGCAGCGAGCAGTTCTTC

J: TRBJ1-6
V: TRBV29-1
D: TRBD1
size: -
CDR3: CSVDHRGGNSPLHF
DNA: TGCAGCGTTGATCACAGGGGGGGAAATTCACCCCTCCACTTT

J: TRBJ2-3
V: TRBV6-5
D: TRBD2
size: -
CDR3: CASSLLAGGTDTQYF
DNA: TGTGCCAGCAGCCTGCTAGCGGGGGGGACAGATACGCAGTATTTT

J: TRBJ2-7
V: TRBV6-5
D: -
size: -
CDR3: CASSYQGGRAYEQYF
DNA: TGTGCCAGCAGCTATCAGGGGGGCAGAGCCTACGAGCAGTACTTC